This T cell receptor beta chain derives from a study of blood T cell repertoires in COVID-19 (dated by TCRdb to 2019 to 2021). A note on the overall study: Samples covering the acute and convalescent phases of COVID-19 were provided by collaborators in the United States, Italy and Spain. Where available, HLA class I and class II types were obtained from metadata supplied by the sample provider rather than from assay-based typing. The samples were drawn from two sources: the first 160 participants of the ongoing ImmuneRACE study, and fewer than 1,500 subjects contributed by 6 global collaborators. Nearly every sample came with metadata listing a de-identified subject ID, COVID-19 status, age in years and sex. Subjects who had been exposed to COVID-19, were actively infected with it, or had recovered from it provided the deeply sampled blood TCRbeta repertoires that made up the dataset. A freely available public database, intended as a resource for researchers studying the immune response to SARS-CoV-2, is where the repertoires were released. The material from the prospective study consisted of cDNA or gDNA derived from T cells, B-cell-depleted T cells, or PBMCs. Study-wide conclusions, independent of this receptor: The quantity of clinical and demographic metadata differed by source and by participant and was supplied without curation.

Concerning this clone: The target of this receptor is not known. No base-level quality is on record; no much larger clone is a single base apart.

TCRbeta CDR3 regions were amplified from genomic DNA using the immunoSEQ Assay, a bias-controlled multiplex PCR. In the original analysis: The number of nucleated cells in each sample was estimated from the amplification of reference gene primers within the assay. To quantify the absolute abundance of each unique TCRbeta CDR3 rearrangement, sequence reads were collapsed and filtered. Productive Simpson clonality was computed per sample as the square root of Simpson's diversity index over productive rearrangements. TCRdb provides this immuneACCESS table in a form limited to in-frame rearrangements. Some clones are lacking; in checked studies, under half of them reflect an unresolved V gene, and why the rest are absent is not known. V and J calls and clone size follow that table, whereas D and trimming were derived from the DNA. The sample table lists approximately 80,000 clones, around 90% of them with a count of one. Of the sample, over 5% falls within the top ten clones.

Trimming costs V 10 bases and J 7 bases, and their ends lie 15 bases apart. As encoded in the germline V gene (reference sequence), CDR1 is MNHEY while CDR2 is SMNVEV. There are 12 amino acids in the CDR3, from cysteine to phenylalanine inclusive. Only the CDR3 DNA stays, 36 bases, in frame from base 1. Collaborating institutions collected whole blood in K2EDTA tubes following their own protocols. For TCRbeta analysis, collaborator samples were shipped as frozen whole blood, as isolated PBMCs, or as DNA extracted from either sample type. Recombination joined TRBV27 with TRBJ2-3, and perhaps TRBD2 as D gene, on 5 matching bases. The sequence came from a middle-aged man with acute or convalescent COVID-19. The sample comprised peripheral blood. The nucleotide sequence is TGTGCCACAGGAGACGGGGTCAATACGCAGTATTTT. This codes for CATGDGVNTQYF.